This T cell receptor beta chain was sequenced for a study of cytomegalovirus exposure and HLA in healthy donors. Generated by immunoSEQ multiplex PCR, the TCRdb table keeps only in-frame clones and is missing some. The sample consists of 280,000 or so clones, roughly 88% of them appearing once. The receptor was isolated from a woman between 18 and 29 years old in good health and CMV-seronegative. Sample: PBMCs.

The CDR3 is CASSAGTSLEKLFF. In DNA form, the CDR3 reads TGTGCCAGCAGCGCAGGGACAAGCCTTGAAAAACTGTTTTTT. The chain has TRBV9 and TRBJ1-4; weak D call: TRBD1 (6 bases). V lost 3 bases and J lost 7, with 13 bases in between. From germline, CDR1 is SGDLS and CDR2 YYNGEE. The CDR3 is 14 residues long.